These 3 T cell receptor beta chains were sequenced from one sample in a study of T cells in Graves' hyperthyroidism and ophthalmopathy. The investigators amplified TCR beta CDR3 regions from RNA transcripts. TCR CDR3 regions were first amplified by RT-PCR with HTBI primers. TCRdb recomputed calls from the multiplex PCR reads with MiXCR, one row per CDR3 protein. The profile shows hundreds of thousands of distinct CDR3 sequences, 12% to 15% of them singletons. The sequenced sample consisted of blood. Receptor source: a woman aged 40 to 50 with Graves' hyperthyroidism.

This clonotype came up many times. The rearrangement joins TRBV30 to TRBJ2-7; TRBD1 matches at 9 bases. Per germline, CDR1 GTSNPN and CDR2 SVGIG (reference sequence). Losses at the gene ends were 4 bases for V and 4 bases for J; bases not matched to a gene: 5. This CDR3 has 13 amino acids. CDR3 sequence: CAWTSGTGYEQYF. CDR3 bases: TGTGCCTGGACCTCCGGGACAGGGTACGAGCAGTACTTC.

This clonotype was counted ten times or more. For the CDR3, the DNA is TGTGCCAGCAGCCTCCTCACAGGAAATTCACCCCTCCACTTT. It specifies CASSLLTGNSPLHF. This rearrangement joins TRBV28 to TRBJ1-6, with D perhaps TRBD1 (5 bases). Germline values: CDR1 MDHEN, CDR2 SYDVKM. Trimming removed 6 bases from V and 7 bases from J, with 13 bases in between. This CDR3 has 14 amino acids.

This clonotype has at least ten counts. The rearrangement uses TRBV5-1 and TRBJ1-1, with D tentatively TRBD1 (6 bases). This CDR3 has 17 residues. Trimming removed 5 bases at V and 0 bases at J, with 20 bases between. CDR1 SGHRS and CDR2 YFSETQ come from the germline V gene. The CDR3 sequence is CASSGSTGMMMNTEAFF. The CDR3 nucleotides read TGCGCCAGCAGTGGGTCTACAGGGATGATGATGAACACTGAAGCTTTCTTT.